This T cell receptor beta chain was captured in a study of graft-versus-host responses after intestinal transplantation. Study-level background: Tacrolimus and steroids were given for 2 to 4 years to all recipients after anti-thymocyte globulin induction. Study outcomes and limitations: Graft-donor T cell macrochimerism in patients accompanied high graft-versus-host to host-versus-graft clonal ratios in allografts. GvH clones were identified in recipient marrow, with some first appearing in ileum or blood.

There are a few counts of this clone. Its antigen is undetermined. The length of the CDR3 is 14 residues. Germline V gene lookup returns CDR1 MGHRA and CDR2 YSYEKL. Trimming took 4 bases from V and 5 from J, leaving 14 bases between them. TCRdb's table, derived via immunoSEQ multiplex PCR, lists solely in-frame clones and lacks some. This repertoire shows about 15,000 clones, just under 75% found once; its top ten account for around 3.5%. Graft specimens yielded both intraepithelial and lamina propria lymphocytes. The origin of this receptor is a human patient who received an intestinal transplant, so some T cells may come from the graft donor. The rearrangement uses TRBV4-1 and TRBJ1-2, with D possibly TRBD1 on 6 matching bases. Sequenced material: ileum tissue, taken 14 days after transplant. The CDR3 reads CASSPPGGPYGYTF. The CDR3 nucleotides read TGCGCCAGCAGCCCCCCGGGGGGCCCTTATGGCTACACCTTC.